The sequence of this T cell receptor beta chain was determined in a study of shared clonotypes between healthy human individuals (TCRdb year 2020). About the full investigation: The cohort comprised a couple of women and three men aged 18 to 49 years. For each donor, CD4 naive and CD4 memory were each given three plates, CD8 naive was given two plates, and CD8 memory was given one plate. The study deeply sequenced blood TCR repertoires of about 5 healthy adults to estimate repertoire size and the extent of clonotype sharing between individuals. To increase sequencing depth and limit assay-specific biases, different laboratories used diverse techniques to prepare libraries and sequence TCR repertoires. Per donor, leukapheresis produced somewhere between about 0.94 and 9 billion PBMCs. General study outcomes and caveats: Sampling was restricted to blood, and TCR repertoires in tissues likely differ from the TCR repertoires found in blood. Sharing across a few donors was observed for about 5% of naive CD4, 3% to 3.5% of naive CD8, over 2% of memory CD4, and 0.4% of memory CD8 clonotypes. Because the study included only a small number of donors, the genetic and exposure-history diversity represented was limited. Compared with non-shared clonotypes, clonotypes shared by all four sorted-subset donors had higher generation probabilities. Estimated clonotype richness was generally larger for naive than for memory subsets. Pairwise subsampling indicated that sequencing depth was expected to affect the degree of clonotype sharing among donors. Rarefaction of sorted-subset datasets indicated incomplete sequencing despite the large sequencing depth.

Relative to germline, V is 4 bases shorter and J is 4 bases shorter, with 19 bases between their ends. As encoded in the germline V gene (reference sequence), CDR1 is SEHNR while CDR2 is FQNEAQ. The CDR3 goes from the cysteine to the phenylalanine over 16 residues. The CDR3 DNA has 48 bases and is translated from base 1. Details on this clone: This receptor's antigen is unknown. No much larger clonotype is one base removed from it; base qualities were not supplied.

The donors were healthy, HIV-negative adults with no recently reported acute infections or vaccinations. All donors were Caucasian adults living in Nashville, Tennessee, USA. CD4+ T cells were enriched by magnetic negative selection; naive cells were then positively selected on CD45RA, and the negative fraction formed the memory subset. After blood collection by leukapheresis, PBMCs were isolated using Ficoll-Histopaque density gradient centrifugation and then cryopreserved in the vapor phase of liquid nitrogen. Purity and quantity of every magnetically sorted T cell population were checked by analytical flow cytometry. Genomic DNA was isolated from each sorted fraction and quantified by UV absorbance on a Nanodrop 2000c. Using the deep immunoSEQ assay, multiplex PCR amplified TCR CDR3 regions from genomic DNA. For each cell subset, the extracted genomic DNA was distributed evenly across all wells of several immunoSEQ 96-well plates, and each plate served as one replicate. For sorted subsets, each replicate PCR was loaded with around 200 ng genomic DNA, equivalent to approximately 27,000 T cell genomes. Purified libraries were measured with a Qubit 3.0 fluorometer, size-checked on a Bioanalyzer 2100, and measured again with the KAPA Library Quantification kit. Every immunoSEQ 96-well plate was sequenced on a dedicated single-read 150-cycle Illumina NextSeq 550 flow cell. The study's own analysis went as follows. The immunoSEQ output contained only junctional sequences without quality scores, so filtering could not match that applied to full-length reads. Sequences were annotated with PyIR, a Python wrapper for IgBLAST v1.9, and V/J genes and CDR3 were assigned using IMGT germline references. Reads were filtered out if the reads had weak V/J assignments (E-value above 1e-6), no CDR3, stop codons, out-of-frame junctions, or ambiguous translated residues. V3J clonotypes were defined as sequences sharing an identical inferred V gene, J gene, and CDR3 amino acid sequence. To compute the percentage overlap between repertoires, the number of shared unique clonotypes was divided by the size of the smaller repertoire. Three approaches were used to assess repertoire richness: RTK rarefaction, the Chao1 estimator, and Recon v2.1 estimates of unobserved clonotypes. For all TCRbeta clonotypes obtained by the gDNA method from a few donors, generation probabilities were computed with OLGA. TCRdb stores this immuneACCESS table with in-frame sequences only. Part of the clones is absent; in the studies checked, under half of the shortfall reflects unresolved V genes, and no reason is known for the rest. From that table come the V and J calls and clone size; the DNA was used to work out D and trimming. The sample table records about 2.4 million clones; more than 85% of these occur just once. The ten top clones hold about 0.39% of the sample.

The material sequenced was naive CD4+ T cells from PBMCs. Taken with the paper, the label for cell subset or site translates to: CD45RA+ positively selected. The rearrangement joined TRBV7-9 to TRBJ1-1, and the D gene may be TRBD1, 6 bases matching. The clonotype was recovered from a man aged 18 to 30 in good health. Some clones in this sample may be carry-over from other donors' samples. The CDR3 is CASSSNSRGAATEAFF. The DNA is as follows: TGTGCCAGCAGCTCAAATTCTCGGGGGGCGGCCACTGAAGCTTTCTTT.